The sequence of this T cell receptor beta chain was determined in a study of cytotoxic CD8 clonotypes in ibrutinib-treated CLL. Study details: Response samples were obtained once patients had received a median roughly 11 months of treatment, range 6 to 36. Study-level results: Private clonotypes, not public ones, expanded at ibrutinib response.

Assay: immunoSEQ multiplex PCR; the TCRdb copy retains only in-frame clones and omits some. Among under 150,000 clones listed, about 91% were seen once. Concerning this clone itself: Antigen unknown.

Extraction of roughly 2 micrograms of genomic DNA from cryopreserved PBMCs supplied material for TCR beta libraries. Germline values: CDR1 MGHDK, CDR2 SYGVNS. The CDR3 has 15 amino acids. The V end lost 2 bases, the J end lost 0 bases, and 8 bases lay between the germline ends. The chain links TRBV25-1 to TRBJ1-3; no reliable D call. This TCR derives from a human donor with chronic lymphocytic leukemia. The sample here was PBMCs, taken after 12 months of ibrutinib treatment. The CDR3: CASSETSNSGNTIYF. CDR3 DNA: TGTGCCAGCAGTGAAACTTCCAACTCTGGAAACACCATATATTTT.